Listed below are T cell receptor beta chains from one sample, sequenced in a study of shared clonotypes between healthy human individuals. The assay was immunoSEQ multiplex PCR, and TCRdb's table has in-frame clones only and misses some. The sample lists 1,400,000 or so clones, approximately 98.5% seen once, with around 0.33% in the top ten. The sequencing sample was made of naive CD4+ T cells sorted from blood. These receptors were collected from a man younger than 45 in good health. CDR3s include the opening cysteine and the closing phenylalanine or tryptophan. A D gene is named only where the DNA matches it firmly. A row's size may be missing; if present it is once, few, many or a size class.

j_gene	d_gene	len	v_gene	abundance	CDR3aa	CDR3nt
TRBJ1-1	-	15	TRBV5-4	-	CASSSGQTQGTEAFF	TGTGCCAGCAGCTCAGGACAGACGCAAGGCACTGAAGCTTTCTTT
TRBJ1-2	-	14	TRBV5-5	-	CASSLEGGDGGYTF	TGTGCCAGCAGCTTGGAAGGTGGCGACGGGGGCTACACCTTC
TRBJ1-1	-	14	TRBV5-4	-	CASSPPGGDTEAFF	TGTGCCAGCAGCCCGCCGGGGGGTGACACTGAAGCTTTCTTT
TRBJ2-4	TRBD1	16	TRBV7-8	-	CASSLEFGGTGGIQYF	TGTGCCAGCAGCTTAGAATTTGGTGGGACAGGGGGCATTCAGTACTTC
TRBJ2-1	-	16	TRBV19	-	CASSTDPRAFDNEQFF	TGTGCCAGTAGTACAGACCCCAGGGCTTTTGACAATGAGCAGTTCTTC
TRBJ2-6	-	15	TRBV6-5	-	CASSYVLPGANVLTF	TGTGCCAGCAGTTACGTGCTGCCTGGGGCCAACGTCCTGACTTTC
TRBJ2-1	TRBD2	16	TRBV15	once	CATSSGLAGAISEQFF	TGTGCCACCAGCTCGGGACTAGCGGGAGCCATTAGTGAGCAGTTCTTC
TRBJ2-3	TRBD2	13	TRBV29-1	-	CSARLASTDTQYF	TGCAGCGCTAGACTAGCGAGCACAGATACGCAGTATTTT
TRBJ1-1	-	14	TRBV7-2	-	CASSFLTGGAEAFF	TGTGCCAGCAGCTTCTTGACAGGCGGAGCTGAAGCTTTCTTT
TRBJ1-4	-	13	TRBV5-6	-	CASSFGRNEKLFF	TGTGCCAGCAGCTTCGGACGGAATGAAAAACTGTTTTTT
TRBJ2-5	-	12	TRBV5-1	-	CASSLGVETQYF	TGCGCCAGCAGCTTGGGGGTGGAGACCCAGTACTTC
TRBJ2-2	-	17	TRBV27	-	CASRAGRDRPNTGELFF	TGTGCCAGCAGAGCAGGGCGGGACAGACCGAACACCGGGGAGCTGTTTTTT
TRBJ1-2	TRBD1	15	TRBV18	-	CASSRRDRETNGYTF	TGTGCCAGCTCACGCAGGGACAGGGAAACGAATGGCTACACCTTC
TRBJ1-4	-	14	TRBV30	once	CAWSVRRSNEKLFF	TGTGCCTGGAGTGTAAGGAGATCTAATGAAAAACTGTTTTTT
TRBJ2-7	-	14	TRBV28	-	CASSFLTRGSEQYF	TGTGCCAGCAGTTTCCTTACAAGGGGGAGCGAGCAGTACTTC
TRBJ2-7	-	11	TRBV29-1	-	CSAGWRGEQYF	TGCAGCGCCGGATGGAGGGGAGAGCAGTACTTC
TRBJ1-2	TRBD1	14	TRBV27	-	CASSLGQGLHGYTF	TGTGCCAGCAGTTTAGGACAGGGTCTTCATGGCTACACCTTC
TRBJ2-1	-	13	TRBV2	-	CASRLNSDNEQFF	TGTGCCAGCAGACTTAACAGTGACAATGAGCAGTTCTTC